This entry is about one T cell receptor beta chain. Its target is unknown. These data come from a study of CXCR3-negative and CXCR3-positive naive CD8 T cells. Points from the study as a whole: CXCR3-positive naive cells had more hydrophobic TRB CDR3s than CXCR3-negative naive cells. TRB CDR3 properties served as the basis for inferring TCR strength, and surface CD5 was comparable between naive subsets.

Researchers prepared the TRB cDNA libraries using 5' RACE with UMI labels. Reprocessing the 5' RACE reads, TCRdb reports a single entry for every CDR3 protein and omits DNA. This table lists 50,000 or so distinct CDR3 sequences. CDR1 and CDR2 from the germline V gene are SQVTM and ANQGSEA. The CDR3 has 15 residues. This clonotype originated in a human donor in good health. Some clones in this sample may be carry-over from other donors' samples. This chain connects TRBV29-1 to TRBJ2-2; there is no DNA to check the TCRdb D call of TRBD2. The specimen sequenced was naive CXCR3+ CD8+ T cells from blood. Subset specified: CD45RO-CCR7+CD27+CD95- naive CD8+ T cells expressing CXCR3 (TNR3+). The CDR3 sequence is CSVGGGTKVTGELFF.